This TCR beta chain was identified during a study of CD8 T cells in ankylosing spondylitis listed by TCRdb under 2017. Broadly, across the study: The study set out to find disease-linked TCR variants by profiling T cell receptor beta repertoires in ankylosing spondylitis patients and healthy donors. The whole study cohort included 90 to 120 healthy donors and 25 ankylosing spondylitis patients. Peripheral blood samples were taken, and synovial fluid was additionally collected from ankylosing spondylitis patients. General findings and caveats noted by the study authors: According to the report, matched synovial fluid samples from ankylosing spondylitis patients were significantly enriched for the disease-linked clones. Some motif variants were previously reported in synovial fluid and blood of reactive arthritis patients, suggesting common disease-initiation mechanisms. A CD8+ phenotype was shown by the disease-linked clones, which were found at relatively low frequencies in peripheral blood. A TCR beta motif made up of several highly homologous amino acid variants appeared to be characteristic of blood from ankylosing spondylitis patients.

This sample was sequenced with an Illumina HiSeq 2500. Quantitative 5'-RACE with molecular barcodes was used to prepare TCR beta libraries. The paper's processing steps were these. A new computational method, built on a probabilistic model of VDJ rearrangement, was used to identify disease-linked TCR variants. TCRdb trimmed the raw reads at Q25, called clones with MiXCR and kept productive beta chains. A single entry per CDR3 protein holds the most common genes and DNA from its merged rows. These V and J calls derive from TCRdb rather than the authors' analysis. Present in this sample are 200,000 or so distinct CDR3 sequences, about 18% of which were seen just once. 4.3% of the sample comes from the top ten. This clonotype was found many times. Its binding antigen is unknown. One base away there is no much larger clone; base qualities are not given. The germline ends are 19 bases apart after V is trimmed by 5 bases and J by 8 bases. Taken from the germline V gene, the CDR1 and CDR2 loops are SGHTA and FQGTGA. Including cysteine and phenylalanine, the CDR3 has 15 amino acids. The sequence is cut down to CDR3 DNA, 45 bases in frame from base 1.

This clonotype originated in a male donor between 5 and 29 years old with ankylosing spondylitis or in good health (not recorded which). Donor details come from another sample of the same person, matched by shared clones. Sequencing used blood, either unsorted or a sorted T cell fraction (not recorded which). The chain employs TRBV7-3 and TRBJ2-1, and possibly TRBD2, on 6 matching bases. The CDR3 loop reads CASSSRAGRVDEQFF. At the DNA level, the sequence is TGTGCCAGCAGCAGTAGGGCGGGGCGGGTCGATGAGCAGTTCTTC.